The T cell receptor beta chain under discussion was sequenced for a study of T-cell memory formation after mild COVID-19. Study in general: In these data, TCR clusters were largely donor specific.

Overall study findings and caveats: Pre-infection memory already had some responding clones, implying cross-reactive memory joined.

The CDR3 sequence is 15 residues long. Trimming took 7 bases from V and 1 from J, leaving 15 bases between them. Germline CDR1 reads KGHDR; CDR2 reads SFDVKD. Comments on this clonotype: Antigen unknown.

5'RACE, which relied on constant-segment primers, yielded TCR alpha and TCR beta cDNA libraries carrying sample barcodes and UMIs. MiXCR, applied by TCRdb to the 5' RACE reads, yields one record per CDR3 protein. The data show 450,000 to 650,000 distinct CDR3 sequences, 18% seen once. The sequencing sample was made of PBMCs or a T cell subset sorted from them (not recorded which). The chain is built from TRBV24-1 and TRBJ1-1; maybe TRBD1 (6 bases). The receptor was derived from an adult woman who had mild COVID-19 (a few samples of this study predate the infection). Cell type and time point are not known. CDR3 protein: CATSHKQGANTEAFF. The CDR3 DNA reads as TGTGCCACCAGCCACAAACAGGGAGCGAACACTGAAGCTTTCTTT.